This TCR beta chain was profiled in a study of response to subunit inactivated influenza vaccine. TCRdb itself ran the RT-PCR reads through MiXCR, one entry per CDR3 protein. The profile shows over 150,000 distinct CDR3 sequences, about 10% of them singletons. The CDR3 spans 13 residues. Trimming took 5 bases from V and 5 from J, leaving 12 bases between them. CDR1 and CDR2 (germline): MNHEY, SVGEGT. In its sample, this clonotype was seen many times. The antigen is undetermined. General study results and limits: The authors offered the suggestion that each seasonal influenza vaccination recruits few new T cells.

The TCR originated in a man aged 45 to 75 who received an inactivated influenza vaccine. The rearrangement uses TRBV6-2 or TRBV6-3 and TRBJ2-5; D may be TRBD2 (6 bases). Specimen: CD8+ T cells sorted from PBMCs, collected around 25 months after vaccination. The CDR3 region has the DNA TGTGCCAGCAGTAGATGGGGGGTCGAGACCCAGTACTTC. It yields the protein CASSRWGVETQYF.